This is a list of T cell receptor beta chains from one sample in a study of T cell responses to AZD1222 COVID-19 vaccine. Profiling relied on immunoSEQ multiplex PCR, and the TCRdb table lists in-frame clones only, not all of them. The sample shows 150,000 or so clones, about nine tenths of them seen only once. The material was peripheral blood, obtained on day 0 of MenACWY control vaccination. The receptor source for this set is an adult in good health. Both conserved end residues are part of each CDR3. The D gene is left open where the match is weak. A clone size is listed for some rows: how often the clone was seen (once, few, many), or a class if it is expanded.

j_gene,v_gene,d_gene,abundance,CDR3aa,CDR3nt
TRBJ1-6,TRBV28,-,few,CASSLGGFANSPLHF,TGTGCCAGCAGTTTAGGGGGATTTGCCAATTCACCCCTCCACTTT
TRBJ1-2,TRBV7-3,-,-,CASSLDRAYGYTF,TGTGCCAGCAGCCTGGACAGAGCCTATGGCTACACCTTC
TRBJ2-5,TRBV6-2/TRBV6-3,TRBD2,-,CASSYSRPSGRAGETQYF,TGTGCCAGCAGTTACTCGAGGCCTAGCGGGAGGGCCGGGGAGACCCAGTACTTC
TRBJ2-1,TRBV7-3,-,-,CASSAGDSYNEQFF,TGTGCCAGCAGCGCTGGCGACAGCTACAATGAGCAGTTCTTC
TRBJ2-7,TRBV3-1/TRBV3-2,-,-,CASSQGWRSSYEQYF,TGTGCCAGCAGCCAAGGGTGGCGAAGCTCCTACGAGCAGTACTTC
TRBJ2-3,TRBV6-1,-,-,CASSENRDTQYF,TGTGCCAGCAGTGAAAACAGAGATACGCAGTATTTT
TRBJ1-2,TRBV6-5,-,-,CASSYSVDPNYGYTF,TGTGCCAGCAGTTACTCCGTGGATCCTAACTATGGCTACACCTTC
TRBJ1-1,TRBV21-1,-,-,CASSQRQAFF,TGTGCCAGCAGCCAAAGACAAGCTTTCTTT
TRBJ2-3,TRBV11-3,TRBD2,once,CASSLLAGVSDTQYF,TGTGCCAGCAGCTTACTAGCGGGAGTTTCAGATACGCAGTATTTT
TRBJ1-1,TRBV9,-,-,CASSVDAGVNTEAFF,TGTGCCAGCAGCGTAGATGCAGGGGTGAACACTGAAGCTTTCTTT
TRBJ1-5,TRBV7-3,-,-,CASSPGPGQPQHF,TGTGCCAGCTCCCCTGGCCCTGGTCAGCCCCAGCATTTT
TRBJ2-5,TRBV4-3,TRBD1,few,CASSQAWRDRGGETQYF,TGCGCCAGCAGCCAAGCCTGGAGGGACAGGGGGGGAGAGACCCAGTACTTC
TRBJ1-5,TRBV5-1,TRBD1,-,CASSPGQPNQPQHF,TGCGCCAGCAGCCCGGGACAGCCAAATCAGCCCCAGCATTTT
TRBJ2-1,TRBV19,-,-,CASSIDPRAGYNEQFF,TGTGCCAGTAGTATAGACCCCCGGGCTGGTTACAATGAGCAGTTCTTC
TRBJ2-1,TRBV4-3,TRBD2,-,CASSSHPNGGTYNEQFF,TGCGCCAGCAGCTCACACCCGAACGGGGGGACTTACAATGAGCAGTTCTTC
TRBJ1-2,TRBV11-3,TRBD1,-,CASSLPGGDGYTF,TGTGCCAGCAGCCTGCCAGGGGGGGACGGCTACACCTTC
TRBJ2-5,TRBV11-3,-,-,CASSRGTGSQETQYF,TGTGCCAGCAGCAGGGGCACAGGGTCCCAAGAGACCCAGTACTTC
TRBJ1-5,TRBV16,-,-,CASSQKNSNQPQHF,TGTGCCAGCAGTCAGAAGAATAGCAATCAGCCCCAGCATTTT
TRBJ2-5,TRBV19,-,-,CASSYGFQETQYF,TGTGCCAGTAGTTATGGTTTCCAAGAGACCCAGTACTTC
TRBJ1-4,TRBV19,-,few,CASSITDPQKLFF,TGTGCCAGTAGTATAACCGACCCCCAAAAACTGTTTTTT
TRBJ1-1,TRBV7-3,-,many,CASSATVNTEAFF,TGTGCCAGCAGCGCGACAGTGAACACTGAAGCTTTCTTT
TRBJ2-3,TRBV7-9,-,-,CASSRITDTQYF,TGTGCCAGCAGCCGTATCACAGATACGCAGTATTTT
TRBJ2-6,TRBV2,-,-,CASSAPGRGAGANVLTF,TGTGCCAGCAGTGCACCGGGCCGCGGGGCTGGGGCCAACGTCCTGACTTTC
TRBJ1-1,TRBV9,-,-,CASSVGTAGGTEAFF,TGTGCCAGCAGCGTTGGGACGGCTGGTGGCACTGAAGCTTTCTTT
TRBJ1-3,TRBV11-3,TRBD1,few,CASSLGPGQGSQERNTIYF,TGTGCCAGCAGCTTAGGGCCGGGACAGGGATCCCAAGAACGAAACACCATATATTTT
TRBJ2-1,TRBV7-9,TRBD1,-,CASSSDRVQFF,TGTGCCAGCAGCTCCGACAGGGTCCAGTTCTTC
TRBJ1-2,TRBV6-5,-,-,CASRLSGFGYTF,TGTGCCAGCAGATTATCAGGGTTTGGCTACACCTTC
TRBJ1-5,TRBV6-5,-,-,CASSWQRGQPQHF,TGTGCCAGCAGTTGGCAGAGGGGTCAGCCCCAGCATTTT
TRBJ1-1,TRBV12-3/TRBV12-4,-,few,CASSFSGSEAFF,TGTGCCAGCAGTTTCTCAGGGAGTGAGGCTTTCTTT
TRBJ2-7,TRBV19,-,-,CASSISLTGYEQYF,TGTGCCAGTAGTATATCGTTGACCGGATACGAGCAGTACTTC
TRBJ1-1,TRBV7-9,TRBD1,-,CASSQTGEIWYTEAFF,TGTGCCAGCAGCCAGACAGGGGAAATTTGGTACACTGAAGCTTTCTTT
TRBJ2-5,TRBV3-1/TRBV3-2,TRBD2,-,CASRMTSGVQETQYF,TGTGCCAGCAGGATGACTAGCGGGGTGCAAGAGACCCAGTACTTC
TRBJ2-1,TRBV27,-,-,CASSSYRARVNEQFF,TGTGCCAGCAGTTCTTACAGGGCTAGGGTCAATGAGCAGTTCTTC
TRBJ2-3,TRBV6-5,-,-,CASSYKGSFTDTQYF,TGTGCCAGCAGTTACAAGGGAAGCTTCACAGATACGCAGTATTTT
TRBJ2-5,TRBV5-1,-,-,CASSLDSGQETQYF,TGCGCCAGCAGCTTGGATTCAGGCCAAGAGACCCAGTACTTC
TRBJ1-6,TRBV3-1/TRBV3-2,-,-,CASSQADENSPLHF,TGTGCCAGCAGCCAAGCTGACGAAAATTCACCCCTCCACTTT